This TCR beta chain was sequenced in a study of early T cells in non-severe SARS-CoV-2 infection. Researchers attached unique molecular identifiers to individual cDNA molecules. TCRdb re-called the 5' RACE reads through MiXCR, storing one row per CDR3 protein. Among 70,000 or so distinct CDR3 sequences listed, roughly an eighth were seen once. This clonotype came up a few times. Germline V CDR1 and CDR2: MNHNY, SVGAGI (reference sequence). This CDR3 spans 13 amino acids. V was pared by 5 bases and J by 2 bases, with 9 bases between. The chain links TRBV6-6 to TRBJ1-1; no clear D. Sequenced sample: whole blood. The sequence was collected from an adult who was a healthcare worker with PCR-confirmed SARS-CoV-2 infection or an uninfected control (not recorded which). CDR3 loop: CASSPLENTEAFF. DNA for the CDR3: TGTGCCAGCAGTCCCCTAGAAAACACTGAAGCTTTCTTT.